This entry lists 21 T cell receptor beta chains sequenced from one sample in a study of cytomegalovirus exposure and HLA in healthy donors. The PCR was carried out with 60 Vbeta primers and 13 Jbeta primers. Using immunoSEQ multiplex PCR, the repertoire was profiled, and TCRdb retains in-frame clones only, with some absent. Here the sample spans over 150,000 clones, roughly nine tenths being singletons. Source material: PBMCs. Receptors originate from a woman aged 25-40 years in good health and CMV-seronegative.

The chain uses TRBV27 and TRBJ2-7; D possibly corresponds to TRBD1 (6 bases). The germline gives CDR1 MNHEY, CDR2 SMNVEV (reference sequence). The length of the CDR3 is 13 residues. Deletions cut 8 bases from V and 5 bases from J, with 16 bases between. The CDR3 loop is CASGRSRGDEQYF. CDR3 nucleotide sequence: TGTGCCAGCGGTCGGAGCAGGGGTGACGAGCAGTACTTC.

This clone was detected once. This rearrangement joins TRBV6-5 to TRBJ1-2, with D perhaps TRBD1 (5 bases). CDR1 is MNHEY, CDR2 SVGAGI, per germline. The CDR3 contains 14 residues. Trimming left V 5 bases short and J 0 bases short, with 10 bases between. CDR3 sequence reads: CASSPWGTNYGYTF. The CDR3, as DNA: TGTGCCAGCAGTCCATGGGGCACTAACTATGGCTACACCTTC.

This clone was counted a few times. The chain links TRBV7-9 to TRBJ1-4; unclear D gene. Trimming took off 1 base at V and 12 bases at J, with 6 bases between the two ends. The germline gives CDR1 SEHNR, CDR2 FQNEAQ (reference sequence). This CDR3 has 11 amino acids. The CDR3 loop is CASSLGEELFF. CDR3 DNA: TGTGCCAGCAGCTTAGGAGAGGAACTGTTTTTT.

The chain uses TRBV9 and TRBJ1-1, with 9 bases matching TRBD1. Unmatched junction bases numbered 12, after V lost 4 bases and J lost 5 bases. In germline, CDR1 is SGDLS, CDR2 YYNGEE. CDR3 length equals 16 residues. The CDR3 protein is CASSQSTGTGRTEAFF. The DNA for the CDR3 is TGTGCCAGCAGCCAAAGCACTGGGACAGGGAGAACTGAAGCTTTCTTT.

This chain uses TRBV2 with TRBJ1-6, with D tentatively TRBD1 (6 bases). Per the germline V gene, CDR1 is SNHLY and CDR2 is FYNNEI. Trimming took 6 bases from V and 7 from J, leaving 19 bases between them. This CDR3 is 16 amino acids long. The CDR3 DNA reads as TGTGCCAGCAGCCTAACGGGGGGGGCGAGGAATTCACCCCTCCACTTT. Translated: CASSLTGGARNSPLHF.

V and J are TRBV18 and TRBJ1-4, with 7 positions matching TRBD1. The germline V gene has CDR1 KGHSH and CDR2 LQKENI. J was trimmed by 0 bases and V by 4 bases; bases with no gene match: 5. This CDR3 contains 16 residues. DNA of the CDR3: TGTGCCAGCTCACAAACTCAGGGGGCAACTAATGAAAAACTGTTTTTT. Amino acid sequence: CASSQTQGATNEKLFF.

There are a few counts of this clone. This chain links TRBV2 with TRBJ2-2; D call uncertain. CDR1 and CDR2 (germline): SNHLY, FYNNEI. Trimming removed 6 bases from V and 4 bases from J, with 3 bases in between. There are 11 residues in the CDR3. The CDR3 bases are TGTGCCAGCAGCCTCACCGGGGAGCTGTTTTTT. This gives the protein CASSLTGELFF.

The rearrangement uses TRBV6-1 and TRBJ2-3; 9 nucleotides line up with TRBD2. This CDR3 region has 14 residues. The germline V gene encodes CDR1 MNHNS and CDR2 SASEGT. V gave up 5 bases and J gave up 6 bases; unmatched junction bases: 6. The CDR3 DNA is TGTGCCAGCAGTCGGCGGGAGGGGTTGGATACGCAGTATTTT. It encodes CASSRREGLDTQYF.

V and J are TRBV11-2 and TRBJ2-7; 7 nucleotides align to TRBD2. Germline V CDR1 and CDR2: SGHAT, FQNNGV. The ends lost 6 bases at V and 2 bases at J; junction bases unmatched: 4. The CDR3 length is 13 residues. Written as DNA, the CDR3 is TGTGCCAGCAGAATAGCGGGCGCCTACGAGCAGTACTTC. It translates to CASRIAGAYEQYF.

This clone was recorded only once. The rearrangement joins TRBV2 to TRBJ2-7; tentatively, D is TRBD2 (6 bases). Looked up from germline, CDR1 is SNHLY and CDR2 is FYNNEI. V shed 6 bases and J shed 3 bases, with 12 bases lying between them. The CDR3 is 13 amino acids. DNA for the CDR3: TGTGCCAGCAGGCGGGATACTGGCTACGAGCAGTACTTC. It specifies CASRRDTGYEQYF.

This sequence joins TRBV19 and TRBJ2-3, with 10 nucleotides matching TRBD2. The junction had 9 bases not matched to a gene; V was cut back by 3 bases and J by 0 bases. CDR1 is LNHDA, CDR2 SQIVND, per germline (reference sequence). CDR3 size: 18 residues. The CDR3 DNA reads as TGTGCCAGTAGTATCCCTCTAGCGGGAGTTCGGAGCACAGATACGCAGTATTTT. Protein: CASSIPLAGVRSTDTQYF.

The chain has TRBV5-1 and TRBJ2-1; 9 bases align to TRBD2. Germline V gene lookup returns CDR1 SGHRS and CDR2 YFSETQ. V gave up 3 bases and J gave up 6 bases; unmatched junction bases: 10. The CDR3 is 16 residues long. The DNA of the CDR3 is TGCGCCAGCAGCTACACACCGGGACTAGCAACCAATGAGCAGTTCTTC. It specifies CASSYTPGLATNEQFF. The variable domain in full, completed from reference TRBV5-1 and TRBJ2-1, reads KAGVTQTPRYLIKTRGQQVTLSCSPISGHRSVSWYQQTPGQGLQFLFEYFSETQRNKGNFPGRFSGRQFSNSRSEMNVSTLELGDSALYLCASSYTPGLATNEQFFGPGTRLTVL.

The rearrangement links TRBV5-4 to TRBJ1-3, with TRBD1 matching 8 bases. This CDR3 spans 15 amino acids. V lost 5 bases and J lost 3; bases outside the gene matches: 7. Germline loops: CDR1 SGHNT, CDR2 YYREEE (reference sequence). DNA for the CDR3: TGTGCCAGCAGTCACGCAGGGGGCAGTGGAAACACCATATATTTT. Protein sequence: CASSHAGGSGNTIYF.

CDR3 protein: CASSLARGVGGDTQYF. For the CDR3, the DNA is TGTGCCAGCAGCTTAGCGAGGGGAGTGGGGGGAGATACGCAGTATTTT. The chain has TRBV7-6 and TRBJ2-3, with TRBD2 as a possible D gene (6 bases). This CDR3 region has 16 residues. V was clipped by 0 bases and J by 5 bases, with 15 bases between them. Germline V lookup: CDR1 SGHVS, CDR2 FNYEAQ. Combining the CDR3 with reference TRBV7-6 and TRBJ2-3 gives the whole variable domain GAGVSQSPRYKVTKRGQDVALRCDPISGHVSLYWYRQALGQGPEFLTYFNYEAQQDKSGLPNDRFSAERPEGSISTLTIQRTEQRDSAMYRCASSLARGVGGDTQYFGPGTRLTVL.

This clone was seen a handful of times. V gene TRBV29-1 combines with J gene TRBJ2-2; TRBD2 matches 12 bases. The CDR3 is 15 amino acids. After removal of 4 bases from V and 4 bases from J, the junction contained 4 bases not matched to a gene. Germline CDR1 and CDR2: SQVTM and ANQGSEA. For the CDR3, the DNA is TGCAGCGTTGGTACTAGCGGGGGGATCACCGGGGAGCTGTTTTTT. Protein: CSVGTSGGITGELFF.

This chain joins TRBV7-9 and TRBJ2-7; TRBD2 matches 7 bases. V shed 1 base and J 2 bases; nucleotides not matched to a gene: 2. Germline V gives CDR1 SEHNR, CDR2 FQNEAQ (reference sequence). This CDR3 is 14 amino acids long. This chain's CDR3 is CASSLGGRAYEQYF. CDR3 sequence (DNA): TGTGCCAGCAGCTTAGGAGGGAGGGCCTACGAGCAGTACTTC.

The chain employs TRBV15 and TRBJ1-1; 7 positions agree with TRBD1. The length of the CDR3 is 15 residues. CDR1 LNHNV and CDR2 YYDKDF come from the germline V gene (reference sequence). V dropped 3 bases and J dropped 2; count of bases not matched to a gene: 6. CDR3: CATSRDGTANTEAFF. The CDR3 DNA follows: TGTGCCACCAGCAGGGATGGGACAGCCAACACTGAAGCTTTCTTT.

The chain joins TRBV6-1 to TRBJ1-1; no clear D gene. The ends were cut back, 4 bases at V and 5 bases at J, with 8 bases in the middle. This CDR3 is 12 amino acids long. From germline, CDR1 is MNHNS and CDR2 SASEGT. The CDR3 DNA reads as TGTGCCAGCAGTGGTCTCCCGACTGAAGCTTTCTTT. Its protein product is CASSGLPTEAFF.

This chain joins TRBV7-7 and TRBJ2-2; 9 positions match TRBD2. There are 16 residues in the CDR3. With V trimmed by 2 bases and J by 3 bases, 4 bases remained unmatched. Per germline, CDR1 SSHAT and CDR2 FNYEAQ (reference sequence). The CDR3 here is CASSLLAGADTGELFF. CDR3 DNA sequence: TGTGCCAGCAGCTTATTAGCGGGGGCCGACACCGGGGAGCTGTTTTTT.

This clone has more than one count but fewer than ten. CDR3 DNA: TGTGCCAGCAGCCCCTCCACGGGGGGCTACGAGCAGTACTTC. Protein product: CASSPSTGGYEQYF. The J gene is TRBJ2-5, the V gene TRBV11-2; the match to TRBD2 covers 7 bases. With the DNA end fitting TRBJ2-7 better, the J assignment may be wrong. Germline V gene sequence: CDR1 SGHAT, CDR2 FQNNGV. This CDR3 region has 14 residues.

The CDR3 nucleotides are TGTGCCAGCAGACCCTGGACAGGGGAATCCGGGGAGCTGTTTTTT. This sequence encodes CASRPWTGESGELFF. V is TRBV5-4 and J is TRBJ2-2; TRBD1 matches 9 bases. CDR1 and CDR2 from the germline V gene are SGHNT and YYREEE (reference sequence). This CDR3 is 15 amino acids long. V shed 5 bases and J 6 bases; nucleotides not matched to a gene: 8.